This T cell receptor beta chain comes out of a study of T cell repertoires in cytomegalovirus infection. Concerning this clonotype: Its antigen is unknown.

Study-level points and caveats: The response measured ex vivo was dominated by TCR beta clonotypes (HLA-C-restricted and CMV-specific).

CDR1 MNHEY and CDR2 SMNVEV come from the germline V gene (reference sequence). This CDR3 has 14 residues. Deletions cut 2 bases from V and 5 bases from J, with 11 bases between. TCRdb reprocessed the reads with MiXCR, giving one entry per CDR3 protein. The table lists about 920,000 distinct CDR3 sequences, 25% to 40% of them singletons. The receptor's source is a human donor in good health (CMV status not recorded). Some clones in this sample may be carry-over from other donors' samples. The chain combines TRBV27 with TRBJ2-3, with D possibly being TRBD1 or TRBD2 (5 bases each). The sample consisted of cultured CD8+ T cells from PBMCs, taken from culture after CMV antigen stimulation. The CDR3 loop reads CASSLPGAEDTQYF. In DNA form, the CDR3 reads TGTGCCAGCAGTTTACCCGGGGCCGAAGATACGCAGTATTTT.